A selection of T cell receptor beta chains follows, all from one sample in a study of identical twins. From the 5' RACE reads, TCRdb called clonotypes with MiXCR, one entry per CDR3 protein. In the table there are some 790,000 distinct CDR3 sequences, 18% of which are singletons. These data were also filed under a second study, of T cells expressing NK-cell markers.

Input material: PBMCs. These receptors originate from a woman between 18 and 29 years old in good health. Both conserved end residues are part of each CDR3. Fields, in order: D gene, V gene, J gene, clone size, CDR3 protein, CDR3 DNA. A D gene is named only where the DNA matches it firmly. Clone size is given for some rows only: seen once, a few or many times, or a class if the clone is expanded.

.	TRBV20-1	TRBJ2-1	many	CSARGAGEGDGEQFF	TGCAGTGCTAGAGGGGCGGGCGAAGGGGATGGTGAGCAGTTCTTC
.	TRBV27	TRBJ1-2	.	CASTNRDNYGYTF	TGTGCCAGCACCAACCGGGACAACTATGGCTACACCTTC
TRBD1	TRBV20-1	TRBJ1-2	.	CSARDPGGNYGYTF	TGCAGTGCTAGAGATCCAGGGGGCAACTATGGCTACACCTTC
.	TRBV20-1	TRBJ1-5	many	CSARDGNQPQHF	TGCAGTGCTAGAGACGGGAATCAGCCCCAGCATTTT
.	TRBV4-2	TRBJ2-3	.	CASSQALQLGDTQYF	TGTGCCAGCAGCCAAGCCCTCCAACTGGGGGATACGCAGTATTTT
.	TRBV20-1	TRBJ2-1	.	CSAPDRKTYNEQFF	TGCAGTGCTCCTGACAGGAAAACCTACAATGAGCAGTTCTTC
TRBD2	TRBV29-1	TRBJ2-1	.	CSVYGTSGGYNEQFF	TGCAGCGTTTACGGGACTAGCGGAGGATACAATGAGCAGTTCTTC
.	TRBV20-1	TRBJ2-3	.	CSARGDTDTQYF	TGCAGTGCTAGGGGGGACACAGATACGCAGTATTTT
.	TRBV20-1	TRBJ2-7	.	CSAAPLTYEQYF	TGCAGTGCTGCGCCGCTTACCTACGAGCAGTACTTC
.	TRBV12-3/TRBV12-4	TRBJ1-2	.	CASIQRGGYTF	TGTGCCAGCATCCAACGTGGTGGCTACACCTTC
.	TRBV7-2	TRBJ2-1	.	CASSLGPGQYNEQFF	TGTGCCAGCAGCTTAGGTCCCGGGCAGTACAATGAGCAGTTCTTC
.	TRBV24-1	TRBJ2-1	.	CATSHPAASGNEQFF	TGTGCCACCAGTCATCCAGCGGCCTCGGGCAATGAGCAGTTCTTC
.	TRBV6-1	TRBJ2-7	.	CASSLLDEGYEQYF	TGTGCCAGCAGCCTTCTGGACGAAGGCTACGAGCAGTACTTC
.	TRBV5-1	TRBJ1-1	few	CASSLAPTAEAFF	TGCGCCAGCAGCTTAGCACCAACCGCGGAAGCTTTCTTT
.	TRBV6-6	TRBJ2-1	.	CASSSYTNEQFF	TGTGCCAGCAGTTCGTACACCAATGAGCAGTTCTTC
TRBD1	TRBV10-3	TRBJ2-1	few	CAISEDRAFSYNEQFF	TGTGCCATCAGTGAAGACAGGGCCTTCTCCTACAATGAGCAGTTCTTC
TRBD1	TRBV9	TRBJ2-7	.	CASSVRIGQGADEQYF	TGTGCCAGCAGCGTAAGAATCGGACAGGGGGCGGACGAGCAGTACTTC
.	TRBV20-1	TRBJ2-3	few	CSARGVKTDTQYF	TGCAGTGCTAGAGGGGTCAAAACAGATACGCAGTATTTT
.	TRBV6-1	TRBJ2-1	few	CASTPRTNYNEQFF	TGTGCCAGCACCCCCCGTACTAACTACAATGAGCAGTTCTTC
.	TRBV6-2/TRBV6-3	TRBJ2-1	.	CASRWDGTYNEQFF	TGTGCCAGCAGGTGGGACGGAACCTACAATGAGCAGTTCTTC
TRBD2	TRBV3-1	TRBJ2-5	.	CASSQLSGRTQETQYF	TGTGCCAGCAGCCAACTGAGCGGGAGGACCCAAGAGACCCAGTACTTC
.	TRBV12-3/TRBV12-4	TRBJ1-5	few	CASSLGGPQPQHF	TGTGCCAGCAGTTTAGGGGGCCCTCAGCCCCAGCATTTT
.	TRBV20-1	TRBJ2-7	.	CSALPPRTSYEQYF	TGCAGTGCCCTCCCCCCCCGTACCTCCTACGAGCAGTACTTC
TRBD1	TRBV20-1	TRBJ1-1	few	CSALPGQGDTEAFF	TGCAGTGCGCTCCCGGGACAGGGGGACACTGAAGCTTTCTTT
.	TRBV29-1	TRBJ2-2	few	CSVLGVYTGELFF	TGCAGCGTCCTCGGAGTGTACACCGGGGAGCTGTTTTTT
TRBD2	TRBV5-4	TRBJ2-3	.	CASSRTSGGAGTDTQYF	TGTGCCAGCAGTCGGACTAGCGGGGGGGCTGGCACAGATACGCAGTATTTT
.	TRBV2	TRBJ2-5	few	CASGALTGEETQYF	TGTGCCAGCGGGGCTCTGACGGGAGAAGAGACCCAGTACTTC
.	TRBV29-1	TRBJ1-1	.	CSVEDQEEGAFF	TGCAGCGTTGAAGATCAAGAGGAGGGAGCTTTCTTT
TRBD1	TRBV6-2/TRBV6-3	TRBJ1-5	.	CASRLPIEGAVNQPQHF	TGTGCCAGCCGACTCCCCATCGAGGGGGCGGTCAATCAGCCCCAGCATTTT
.	TRBV19	TRBJ2-1	few	CASSPTVLNEQFF	TGTGCCAGTAGCCCAACGGTCTTAAATGAGCAGTTCTTC
.	TRBV12-3/TRBV12-4	TRBJ2-3	.	CASRPHTDTQYF	TGTGCCAGCAGGCCGCACACAGATACGCAGTATTTT
.	TRBV10-3	TRBJ2-7	.	CAISDRTHEQYF	TGTGCCATCAGTGACAGGACGCACGAGCAGTACTTC
.	TRBV5-1	TRBJ2-5	.	CASRKDLVQETQYF	TGCGCCAGCAGAAAGGACCTTGTACAAGAGACCCAGTACTTC
.	TRBV12-3/TRBV12-4	TRBJ1-1	few	CASSVSTGYTEAFF	TGTGCCAGTTCCGTTTCTACAGGGTACACTGAAGCTTTCTTT
.	TRBV20-1	TRBJ1-5	few	CSVSLKGNQPQHF	TGCAGTGTCTCTTTAAAAGGCAATCAGCCCCAGCATTTT
.	TRBV7-8	TRBJ2-1	.	CASSHLSREQFF	TGTGCCAGCAGCCATCTATCGCGTGAGCAGTTCTTC
TRBD2	TRBV12-3/TRBV12-4	TRBJ2-7	.	CASRISGGYEQYF	TGTGCCAGCAGGATTAGCGGGGGTTACGAGCAGTACTTC
.	TRBV5-1	TRBJ2-5	.	CASSLSGISGRETQYF	TGCGCCAGCAGCTTGTCAGGGATAAGCGGGCGTGAGACCCAGTACTTC
TRBD2	TRBV4-3	TRBJ2-7	few	CASSQDRVSGTSYEQYF	TGCGCCAGCAGCCAAGATCGGGTAAGCGGGACCTCCTACGAGCAGTACTTC
.	TRBV20-1	TRBJ2-5	.	CSAGLGETQYF	TGCAGTGCGGGGTTAGGGGAGACCCAGTACTTC
.	TRBV5-1	TRBJ2-2	few	CASSPGGENTGELFF	TGCGCCAGCAGCCCGGGGGGCGAAAACACCGGGGAGCTGTTTTTT
TRBD2	TRBV24-1	TRBJ2-3	few	CATSDTSGASTDTQYF	TGTGCCACCAGTGATACTAGCGGGGCCTCCACAGATACGCAGTATTTT
.	TRBV6-1	TRBJ2-3	many	CASTPPGGTDTQYF	TGTGCCAGCACCCCTCCGGGGGGCACAGATACGCAGTATTTT
.	TRBV7-9	TRBJ2-1	.	CASTLEGGIDNEQFF	TGTGCCAGCACCCTAGAGGGGGGGATTGACAATGAGCAGTTCTTC
.	TRBV5-1	TRBJ2-3	.	CASSQGGFPTDTQYF	TGCGCCAGCAGCCAAGGAGGGTTTCCGACAGATACGCAGTATTTT
.	TRBV20-1	TRBJ1-5	.	CSARDPRPSNQPQHF	TGCAGTGCTAGAGACCCTCGGCCGAGCAATCAGCCCCAGCATTTT
.	TRBV5-6	TRBJ2-7	many	CASSFDRRQQYF	TGTGCCAGCAGCTTCGATCGCAGGCAGCAGTACTTC
.	TRBV27	TRBJ2-5	once	CASSLSVAGGEETQYF	TGTGCCAGCAGTTTATCCGTGGCAGGGGGGGAAGAGACCCAGTACTTC
.	TRBV7-9	TRBJ2-1	.	CASSLGERLNEQFF	TGTGCCAGCAGCTTAGGCGAGCGGCTCAATGAGCAGTTCTTC
.	TRBV18	TRBJ2-2	few	CASSPLPTASHNDAGELFF	TGTGCCAGCTCACCACTTCCGACCGCGTCCCACAATGACGCCGGGGAGCTGTTTTTT
TRBD1	TRBV3-1	TRBJ1-5	few	CASSQGRTGGHQPQHF	TGTGCCAGCAGCCAAGGGAGGACAGGGGGCCATCAGCCCCAGCATTTT
.	TRBV12-3/TRBV12-4	TRBJ2-5	few	CASSTGTTETQYF	TGTGCCAGCAGTACCGGGACAACGGAGACCCAGTACTTC
.	TRBV7-9	TRBJ2-2	few	CASTQGGTGNTGELFF	TGTGCCAGCACCCAGGGGGGGACAGGGAACACCGGGGAGCTGTTTTTT
.	TRBV27	TRBJ2-7	few	CASSLGGGVAYEQYF	TGTGCCAGCAGTTTGGGAGGGGGAGTCGCCTACGAGCAGTACTTC
.	TRBV5-5	TRBJ2-6	few	CASGGLSGANVLTF	TGTGCCAGCGGGGGGCTCTCTGGGGCCAACGTCCTGACTTTC
.	TRBV27	TRBJ2-3	.	CASSLRSRTDTQYF	TGTGCCAGCAGTTTACGGTCACGCACAGATACGCAGTATTTT
.	TRBV5-5	TRBJ1-5	.	CASSSTGISQPQHF	TGTGCCAGCAGCTCTACAGGGATCAGTCAGCCCCAGCATTTT